The clone carrying this TCR beta chain was seen a few times. What it recognizes is unknown. Germline assignment: CDR1 GTSNPN and CDR2 SVGIG (reference sequence). Trimming pared 5 bases from V and 15 bases from J, leaving 13 bases between. There are 10 residues in the CDR3. Amplified TCR beta CDR3 regions came from RNA transcripts. The study used the HTBI primer set for a first-round RT-PCR of the TCR CDR3. TCRdb re-analysed the multiplex PCR reads in MiXCR, keeping a single row per CDR3 protein. The sample lists 400,000 to 550,000 distinct CDR3 sequences, around 15% seen once, with around a sixth in the top ten. The data stem from a study of T cells in Graves' hyperthyroidism and ophthalmopathy. The wider study: Upon initial diagnosis and before any treatment, peripheral blood was collected.

Overall study findings and caveats: Ophthalmopathy was identified by the model a median around 5.9 months ahead of onset.

The specimen was blood. This sequence was found in a woman between 18 and 30 years old with Graves' hyperthyroidism. The chain combines TRBV30 with TRBJ1-4; D unresolved. For the CDR3, the DNA is TGTGCCTGGGGTTCTGGGCTTTTGTTTTTT. Translating gives CAWGSGLLFF. Supplemented by reference TRBV30 and TRBJ1-4, the full variable domain reads SQTIHQWPATLVQPVGSPLSLECTVEGTSNPNLYWYRQAAGRGLQLLFYSVGIGQISSEVPQNLSASRPQDRQFILSSKKLLLSDSGFYLCAWGSGLLFFGSGTQLSVL.